This T cell receptor (beta chain) appears in the sequencing data of a study of T cells after yellow fever vaccination. Study-wide results and limits: A minor fraction of clonotypes spanned both CD4 and CD8 compartments.

This clonotype was seen more than once but under ten times. The antigen remains unidentified. TCRdb reprocessed the 5' RACE reads with MiXCR, giving one entry per CDR3 protein. The sample has approximately 260,000 distinct CDR3 sequences; 10% to 15% are singletons. Trimming cost V 3 bases and J 6 bases, with 16 bases left between them. The CDR3 runs to 15 residues. Source: CD4+ T cells sorted from PBMCs, taken 45 days after the yellow fever booster vaccination. J is TRBJ2-3 and V is TRBV12-3 or TRBV12-4; D possibly corresponds to TRBD2 (5 bases). This receptor was taken from a man in his thirties or forties who received the YFV17D yellow fever vaccine. CDR3 bases: TGTGCCAGCAGTTTGGCAGGACCTAGGAGGGATACGCAGTATTTT. It translates to CASSLAGPRRDTQYF.